The 14 T cell receptor beta chains reported below all come from one sample, sequenced in a study of cytotoxic CD8 clonotypes in ibrutinib-treated CLL. The method was immunoSEQ multiplex PCR; TCRdb's version includes in-frame clones alone and lacks a portion of them. The table includes approximately 300,000 clones, almost 80% detected once. The sample here was PBMCs, taken before ibrutinib treatment. The origin of the receptors is a human donor with chronic lymphocytic leukemia.

The chain carries TRBV28 and TRBJ2-1; D ambiguous. This CDR3 spans 10 amino acids. The V and J ends lost 6 bases and 12 bases respectively, with 9 bases between them. CDR1 is MDHEN and CDR2 is SYDVKM in the germline V gene. The CDR3 reads CASSSEWQFF. The CDR3 coding sequence is TGTGCCAGCAGCTCGGAGTGGCAGTTCTTC.

This chain uses TRBV7-9 with TRBJ2-7; TRBD1 agrees at 11 bases. CDR3 length: 16 residues. Germline loops: CDR1 SEHNR, CDR2 FQNEAQ (reference sequence). The V and J ends lost 4 bases and 3 bases, in that order; junction bases with no gene match: 8. The DNA of the CDR3 is TGTGCCAGCAGCTACCCCGCCGGGACAGGGGGCTACGAGCAGTACTTC. Its translation: CASSYPAGTGGYEQYF.

The chain recombines TRBV11-3 with TRBJ2-2; weak D call: TRBD1 (6 bases). This CDR3 spans 15 amino acids. Germline CDR1 and CDR2: SGHNT and YENEEA. Trimming shortened V by 5 bases and J by 5 bases, and 15 bases separated the two germline ends. The CDR3 DNA is TGTGCCAGCAGCAACCGACCAGGGGAGACCGGGGAGCTGTTTTTT. It translates to CASSNRPGETGELFF.

The chain employs TRBV7-9 and TRBJ2-1; D perhaps matches TRBD2 (6 bases). V lost 4 bases to trimming and J lost 12 bases, with 13 bases between them. This CDR3 comprises 12 residues. Germline loops: CDR1 SEHNR, CDR2 FQNEAQ (reference sequence). CDR3 sequence reads: CASSSAGLGQFF. The CDR3 DNA reads as TGTGCCAGCAGCTCCGCGGGGTTGGGGCAGTTCTTC.

The chain uses TRBV7-9 and TRBJ1-1; no definite D call. CDR1 SEHNR and CDR2 FQNEAQ come from the germline V gene (reference sequence). Trimming stripped 1 base from V and 7 bases from J, with 10 bases between. The CDR3 contains 13 residues. This CDR3 reads CASSLGPSNEAFF. The CDR3 coding sequence is TGTGCCAGCAGCTTAGGGCCGAGTAATGAAGCTTTCTTT.

J is TRBJ2-5 and V is TRBV2, with D unclear. Trimming removed 6 bases from V and 2 bases from J, with 10 bases in between. The germline CDR1 and CDR2 sequences are SNHLY and FYNNEI. This CDR3 has 13 residues. The CDR3 nucleotides are TGTGCCAGCAGGGGAATTAATCAAGAGACCCAGTACTTC. Encoded protein: CASRGINQETQYF.

The V gene is TRBV2, the J gene TRBJ2-7, with TRBD2 identical over 11 bases. Trimming removed 2 bases from V and 7 bases from J; junction bases left unmatched: 16. Germline values: CDR1 SNHLY, CDR2 FYNNEI. The CDR3 is 18 residues long. The CDR3 coding sequence is TGTGCCAGCAGTGAACTAGTCCTAGCGGGAGGACCCCTTGGGGAGCAGTACTTC. It specifies CASSELVLAGGPLGEQYF.

On this clone itself: Distinct nucleotide sequences in the sample also encode this CDR3. The chain has TRBV5-4 and TRBJ2-1; D gene unclear. The CDR3 consists of 12 residues. With 1 base removed from V and 4 bases from J, the gap between germline ends came to 3 bases. CDR1 and CDR2 (germline): SGHNT, YYREEE (reference sequence). The DNA of the CDR3 is TGTGCCAGCAGCTTGTCTTACAATGAGCAGTTCTTC. It encodes CASSLSYNEQFF.

This sequence joins TRBV29-1 and TRBJ2-7, with 8 positions matching TRBD2. This CDR3 is 14 amino acids long. Germline CDR1 and CDR2: SQVTM and ANQGSEA. V lost 5 bases and J lost 0; bases outside the gene matches: 6. CDR3 DNA: TGCAGCGTTTTAACTAGCGGAAGCTCCTACGAGCAGTACTTC. Its protein is CSVLTSGSSYEQYF.

The rearrangement joins TRBV18 to TRBJ2-3; 13 bases match TRBD2. The CDR3 spans 16 residues. The V gene's germline CDR1 is KGHSH and CDR2 LQKENI. V was clipped by 2 bases and J by 4 bases; unmatched bases: 3. CDR3 sequence: CASSPSGLAGADTQYF. The CDR3, as DNA: TGTGCCAGCTCACCAAGCGGACTAGCGGGAGCAGATACGCAGTATTTT.

This clone came up once. The J gene is TRBJ1-1, the V gene TRBV5-6; D ambiguous. Germline lookup yields CDR1 SGHDT and CDR2 YYEEEE. V shed 3 bases and J shed 1 base, with 19 bases lying between them. The CDR3 runs to 17 residues. CDR3 sequence: CASSWGGVAGWNTEAFF. The CDR3 DNA is TGTGCCAGCAGCTGGGGTGGGGTGGCTGGTTGGAACACTGAAGCTTTCTTT.

This chain uses TRBV29-1 with TRBJ1-2; D call uncertain. CDR3 size: 13 residues. Trimming removed 6 bases from V and 8 bases from J, with 19 bases in between. Germline V gene data show CDR1 as SQVTM and CDR2 as ANQGSEA. Here the CDR3 DNA reads TGCAGCGTGGACTCAATCGGGCGAAGAGGCTACACCTTC. This codes for CSVDSIGRRGYTF.

The V call is TRBV27, the J call TRBJ2-7; 7 bases match TRBD1. CDR1 and CDR2 (germline): MNHEY, SMNVEV (reference sequence). V lost 6 bases to trimming and J lost 5 bases; unmatched junction nucleotides: 7. This CDR3 region has 13 residues. The CDR3, as DNA: TGTGCCAGCAGGTTGAACAGGGGCGACGAGCAGTACTTC. Its translation: CASRLNRGDEQYF.

The chain combines TRBV4-1 with TRBJ2-4; D not certain. The CDR3 is 16 amino acids. CDR1 and CDR2 from the germline V gene are MGHRA and YSYEKL. With 3 bases removed from V and 1 base from J, the gap between germline ends came to 13 bases. This CDR3 is CASSQIRTGAKNIQYF. CDR3 nucleotides: TGCGCCAGCAGCCAGATCCGGACGGGTGCCAAAAACATTCAGTACTTC.